The 21 T cell receptor beta chains below come from one sample, sequenced in a study of shared clonotypes between healthy human individuals. The protocol was immunoSEQ multiplex PCR, while the TCRdb copy is restricted to in-frame clones and leaves out a portion. The data contain hundreds of thousands of clones, 85% to 95% of them singletons. Terminally differentiated effector memory CD45RA+ cells were excluded by CCR7 positive selection of CD45RO-negative cells. Sequences were obtained from naive CD8+ T cells sorted from blood. Source of these receptors: a woman aged 25 to 45 in good health.

V is TRBV20-1 and J is TRBJ2-7, with D hard to call. This CDR3 spans 11 amino acids. Deletions cut 6 bases from V and 6 bases from J, with 12 bases between. Germline assignment: CDR1 DFQATT and CDR2 SNEGSKA (reference sequence). CDR3 DNA: TGCAGTGCGGGTGGAACCAGCGAGCAGTACTTC. Protein: CSAGGTSEQYF.

This clone appeared once. This sequence joins TRBV7-8 and TRBJ2-3; D gene unclear. V was shortened by 3 bases and J by 4 bases, with 8 bases between the two germline ends. Germline V lookup: CDR1 SGHVS, CDR2 FQNEAQ. The CDR3 covers 13 residues. For the CDR3, the DNA is TGTGCCAGCAGCTTTGTGCTCCCAGATACGCAGTATTTT. It yields the protein CASSFVLPDTQYF.

The chain is built from TRBV7-9 and TRBJ1-1; 7 bases are a match to TRBD1. Germline V lookup: CDR1 SEHNR, CDR2 FQNEAQ (reference sequence). The CDR3 length is 14 residues. Germline trimming cut 5 bases from V and 2 bases from J; bases unmatched to any gene: 5. The CDR3 here is CASSPRGSNTEAFF. CDR3 DNA: TGTGCCAGCAGCCCCAGGGGGAGCAACACTGAAGCTTTCTTT. The full variable domain, rest sourced from reference TRBV7-9 and TRBJ1-1, is DTGVSQNPRHKITKRGQNVTFRCDPISEHNRLYWYRQTLGQGPEFLTYFQNEAQLEKSRLLSDRFSAERPKGSFSTLEIQRTEQGDSAMYLCASSPRGSNTEAFFGQGTRLTVV.

This chain joins TRBV29-1 and TRBJ2-5; unclear D gene. The DNA end favors TRBJ2-7, so the J call may be wrong. CDR1 and CDR2 from the germline V gene are SQVTM and ANQGSEA. The CDR3 has 13 amino acids. CDR3 in DNA: TGCAGCGTGTCGATAGCCGATCCCTACGAGCAGTACTTC. Translating gives CSVSIADPYEQYF.

This chain joins TRBV27 and TRBJ2-7; 9 bases agree with TRBD1. After removal of 3 bases from V and 1 base from J, the junction contained 7 bases not matched to a gene. Germline CDR1 and CDR2: MNHEY and SMNVEV (reference sequence). This CDR3 is 16 amino acids long. The CDR3 region has the DNA TGTGCCAGCAGTTTTAGTGTTGGGACAGGGTCCTACGAGCAGTACTTC. It specifies CASSFSVGTGSYEQYF.

The J gene is TRBJ1-1, the V gene TRBV6-1, with a tentative D call TRBD1 (6 bases). Germline V CDR1 and CDR2: MNHNS, SASEGT. Trimming stripped 3 bases from V and 1 base from J, with 12 bases between. This CDR3 region has 15 residues. The CDR3 DNA reads TGTGCCAGCAGTGAGAACGGGACACCGAACACTGAAGCTTTCTTT. Residues: CASSENGTPNTEAFF.

V gene TRBV19 combines with J gene TRBJ1-1; possibly TRBD1 for D (5 bases). Germline CDR1 and CDR2: LNHDA and SQIVND (reference sequence). V gave up 8 bases and J gave up 7 bases, with 17 bases separating them. This CDR3 has 13 amino acids. CDR3 DNA: TGTGCCAGTCAGTTTAGGGGCGCGAGTGAAGCTTTCTTT. It yields the protein CASQFRGASEAFF.

The V gene is TRBV18, the J gene TRBJ2-3, with 7 bases lining up with TRBD2. Losses at the gene ends were 3 bases for V and 4 bases for J; bases not matched to a gene: 10. The CDR3 runs 16 residues. Germline CDR1 KGHSH, CDR2 LQKENI. The CDR3 loop reads CASSPSIREVADTQYF. In nucleotides, the CDR3 is TGTGCCAGCTCACCCTCTATCCGGGAGGTGGCAGATACGCAGTATTTT.

The chain carries TRBV10-1 and TRBJ1-2; a weak D match, TRBD1 (5 bases). V was cut by 6 bases and J by 6 bases, with 8 bases left in between. Germline V lookup: CDR1 WNHNN, CDR2 SYGVQD (reference sequence). The CDR3 totals 11 residues. As DNA, the CDR3 is TGCGCCAGCAGGGGGGTGGATGGCTACACCTTC. It codes for CASRGVDGYTF.

The CDR3 DNA follows: TGTGCCAGCAGCTTAGGATCCTACCACGAGCAGTACTTC. Translated: CASSLGSYHEQYF. This chain uses TRBV7-6 with TRBJ2-5, with D uncertain. TRBJ2-7 matches the DNA end more closely, so the J call is doubtful. This CDR3 contains 13 residues. The germline V gene has CDR1 SGHVS and CDR2 FNYEAQ.

The genes are TRBV19 and TRBJ1-5; the match to TRBD1 covers 10 bases. CDR1 is LNHDA, CDR2 SQIVND, per germline (reference sequence). The CDR3 spans 14 residues. V lost 11 bases and J lost 7; bases outside the gene matches: 11. CDR3 protein: CAGSRTGGVQPQHF. The CDR3 bases are TGTGCCGGATCTCGGACAGGGGGTGTCCAGCCCCAGCATTTT.

CDR3 coding DNA: TGTGCCAGCAGCCCTAAGTCAGGATTCACCGGGGAGCTGTTTTTT. Translated, it gives CASSPKSGFTGELFF. The rearrangement uses TRBV7-9 and TRBJ2-2; D gene unclear. CDR1 is SEHNR, CDR2 FQNEAQ, per germline (reference sequence). The CDR3 loop spans 15 amino acids. Trimming stripped 5 bases from V and 4 bases from J, with 14 bases between.

V and J are TRBV7-8 and TRBJ2-3; D is undetermined. The CDR3 length is 14 residues. The germline CDR1 and CDR2 sequences are SGHVS and FQNEAQ. With 8 bases removed from V and 0 bases from J, the gap between germline ends came to 12 bases. The CDR3 DNA reads TGTGCCAGCTTTACGGGCGCAAGCACAGATACGCAGTATTTT. This codes for CASFTGASTDTQYF. Combining the CDR3 with reference TRBV7-8 and TRBJ2-3 gives the whole variable domain GAGVSQSPRYKVAKRGQDVALRCDPISGHVSLFWYQQALGQGPEFLTYFQNEAQLDKSGLPSDRFFAERPEGSVSTLKIQRTQQEDSAVYLCASFTGASTDTQYFGPGTRLTVL.

This chain uses TRBV5-5 with TRBJ1-1, with D possibly TRBD1 on 5 matching bases. CDR3 size: 14 residues. CDR1 is SGHKS, CDR2 YYEKEE, per germline (reference sequence). The V and J ends lost 5 bases and 0 bases respectively, with 11 bases between them. The CDR3 DNA reads as TGTGCCAGCAGTACCGGGGGAATGAACACTGAAGCTTTCTTT. Translated, it gives CASSTGGMNTEAFF.

V and J are TRBV7-3 and TRBJ2-1; the D is unclear. The germline V gene has CDR1 SGHTA and CDR2 FQGTGA. The germline V and J ends were trimmed by 1 base and 0 bases, with 7 bases remaining between them. The CDR3 contains 15 residues. The DNA of the CDR3 is TGTGCCAGCAGCTTAAGTCCTAGCTCCTACAATGAGCAGTTCTTC. Its protein product is CASSLSPSSYNEQFF.

As DNA, the CDR3 is TGTGCCAGCAGCCTTGGGGCCCATGAGCAGTTCTTC. It specifies CASSLGAHEQFF. The chain recombines TRBV11-2 with TRBJ2-1, with D tentatively TRBD1 (5 bases). V was shortened by 5 bases and J by 8 bases, with 10 bases between the two germline ends. There are 12 residues in the CDR3. The V gene's germline CDR1 is SGHAT and CDR2 FQNNGV.

Details on this clone: This sample also contains other DNA sequences that code for the same CDR3. V usage is TRBV27 and J usage is TRBJ2-7; D unclear. CDR1 is MNHEY, CDR2 SMNVEV, per germline (reference sequence). The germline V and J ends were trimmed by 3 bases and 3 bases, with 9 bases remaining between them. The CDR3 is made up of 13 amino acids. The CDR3 spells CASSLGRNYEQYF. The CDR3 nucleotides are TGTGCCAGCAGTTTGGGTCGAAACTACGAGCAGTACTTC.

Only one count was recorded for this clone. Other DNA sequences in this sample translate to the same CDR3. The gene calls are TRBV27 and TRBJ2-7; 8 positions match TRBD1. J gave up 1 base and V 1 base, and 6 bases lay outside the gene matches. Germline lookup yields CDR1 MNHEY and CDR2 SMNVEV (reference sequence). The CDR3 sequence is 16 residues long. The CDR3 sequence is CASSLYPGTGSYEQYF. CDR3 nucleotides: TGTGCCAGCAGTTTATACCCCGGGACAGGTTCCTACGAGCAGTACTTC.

This chain uses TRBV28 with TRBJ1-2, with D maybe TRBD1 (6 bases). Germline V gene lookup returns CDR1 MDHEN and CDR2 SYDVKM. Trimming removed 8 bases at V and 5 bases at J, with 15 bases between. This CDR3 has 13 amino acids. As DNA, the CDR3 is TGTGCCAGCCACCCCGGGGGCGGATATGGCTACACCTTC. Translation gives CASHPGGGYGYTF.

CDR3 protein: CATGGGLADTQYF. CDR3 sequence (DNA): TGTGCCACCGGGGGGGGGCTGGCAGATACGCAGTATTTT. The chain joins TRBV10-3 to TRBJ2-3; TRBD2 aligns across 8 bases. Germline CDR1 is ENHRY and CDR2 is SYGVKD. There are 13 residues in the CDR3. Trimming cost V 10 bases and J 4 bases; bases outside gene matches: 7.

V gene TRBV27 combines with J gene TRBJ2-7; no firm D call. This CDR3 comprises 13 residues. Trimming pared 1 base from V and 0 bases from J, leaving 4 bases between. Germline lookup yields CDR1 MNHEY and CDR2 SMNVEV (reference sequence). Written as DNA, the CDR3 is TGTGCCAGCAGTTTATTATCCTCCTACGAGCAGTACTTC. It encodes CASSLLSSYEQYF.